This is a list of T cell receptor beta chains from one sample in a study of T cells in localized non-small cell lung cancer. Profiled with immunoSEQ multiplex PCR; TCRdb holds only in-frame clones, not every one. The repertoire includes some 2,500 clones, about 25% of them detected once, and over 20% sits in the top ten. The input for sequencing was normal lung tissue next to the tumor, taken before any cancer treatment. Every receptor here comes from a man aged 40 to 75 with stage II squamous cell lung carcinoma. Both conserved end residues are part of each CDR3. The order of the fields is D gene, V gene, J gene, CDR3 protein. D genes are given only for firm matches.

d_gene: TRBD2
v_gene: TRBV6-8
j_gene: TRBJ2-1
CDR3aa: CASSSGGAVAYNEQFF

d_gene: -
v_gene: TRBV30
j_gene: TRBJ1-4
CDR3aa: CAWRGGSAANEKLFF

d_gene: -
v_gene: TRBV19
j_gene: TRBJ2-5
CDR3aa: CASSVTAQETQYF

d_gene: -
v_gene: TRBV15
j_gene: TRBJ2-3
CDR3aa: CATSRVFGLNTDTQYF

d_gene: -
v_gene: TRBV11-3
j_gene: TRBJ1-5
CDR3aa: CASTRRDSNQPQHF

d_gene: TRBD1
v_gene: TRBV11-3
j_gene: TRBJ1-1
CDR3aa: CASSFSTGSTEAFF

d_gene: -
v_gene: TRBV4-1
j_gene: TRBJ1-1
CDR3aa: CASSQGNAEAFF

d_gene: -
v_gene: TRBV25-1
j_gene: TRBJ2-7
CDR3aa: CASSAPDHFSEQYF

d_gene: -
v_gene: TRBV6-8
j_gene: TRBJ1-5
CDR3aa: CASSLRSGIDNQPQHF

d_gene: -
v_gene: TRBV1
j_gene: TRBJ2-3
CDR3aa: CASSRVGADTQYF

d_gene: -
v_gene: TRBV18
j_gene: TRBJ2-5
CDR3aa: CASSPLTGETQYF

d_gene: -
v_gene: TRBV11-3
j_gene: TRBJ1-3
CDR3aa: CASSSDSSGNTIYF

d_gene: -
v_gene: TRBV28
j_gene: TRBJ2-1
CDR3aa: CASLGRPPNEQFF

d_gene: TRBD2
v_gene: TRBV19
j_gene: TRBJ2-3
CDR3aa: CASSIGVLAGSTDTQYF

d_gene: TRBD1
v_gene: TRBV30
j_gene: TRBJ2-7
CDR3aa: CARGQGYEQYF

d_gene: TRBD1
v_gene: TRBV10-2
j_gene: TRBJ2-7
CDR3aa: CASSGQAYGYEQYF

d_gene: TRBD1
v_gene: TRBV6-8
j_gene: TRBJ2-1
CDR3aa: CASRQGGWEQFF

d_gene: -
v_gene: TRBV18
j_gene: TRBJ2-1
CDR3aa: CASSPTTNEQFF

d_gene: -
v_gene: TRBV9
j_gene: TRBJ2-5
CDR3aa: CASSGHGTSQETQYF

d_gene: -
v_gene: TRBV29-1
j_gene: TRBJ1-5
CDR3aa: CSVVYGMGNQPQHF

d_gene: TRBD1
v_gene: TRBV6-8
j_gene: TRBJ2-7
CDR3aa: CASSGRQGRYEQYF

d_gene: -
v_gene: TRBV1
j_gene: TRBJ1-6
CDR3aa: CASSPEPFSSPYNSPLHF

d_gene: -
v_gene: TRBV19
j_gene: TRBJ1-1
CDR3aa: CASKASRRVNTEAFF

d_gene: -
v_gene: TRBV29-1
j_gene: TRBJ2-3
CDR3aa: CSVVSPDSTDTQYF

d_gene: TRBD2
v_gene: TRBV11-3
j_gene: TRBJ2-5
CDR3aa: CASSLGGGLAGRETQYF

d_gene: TRBD1
v_gene: TRBV5-1
j_gene: TRBJ1-1
CDR3aa: CASSPGQGGTEAFF

d_gene: -
v_gene: TRBV29-1
j_gene: TRBJ2-7
CDR3aa: CSVGGISYEQYF

d_gene: -
v_gene: TRBV11-3
j_gene: TRBJ1-1
CDR3aa: CASSPNNHMNTEAFF

d_gene: -
v_gene: TRBV5-1
j_gene: TRBJ1-2
CDR3aa: CASSVDKYTNYGYTF

d_gene: TRBD2
v_gene: TRBV11-1
j_gene: TRBJ2-5
CDR3aa: CASSPRGGPQETQYF

d_gene: -
v_gene: TRBV6-8
j_gene: TRBJ2-6
CDR3aa: CASSLGDFGGLVSGANVLTF

d_gene: -
v_gene: TRBV19
j_gene: TRBJ2-5
CDR3aa: CASSTTGVGRETQYF

d_gene: TRBD1
v_gene: TRBV19
j_gene: TRBJ1-6
CDR3aa: CASKPGTGNNNSPLHF

d_gene: -
v_gene: TRBV30
j_gene: TRBJ2-3
CDR3aa: CAWSEPPGIYTQYF

d_gene: TRBD1
v_gene: TRBV18
j_gene: TRBJ2-6
CDR3aa: CASSRTGYSGANVLTF

d_gene: -
v_gene: TRBV6-8
j_gene: TRBJ1-1
CDR3aa: CASRRDTNTEAFF

d_gene: TRBD1
v_gene: TRBV6-8
j_gene: TRBJ2-2
CDR3aa: CASSLSGTGGSGELFF

d_gene: TRBD2
v_gene: TRBV9
j_gene: TRBJ2-6
CDR3aa: CASRETSGTISGANVLTF

d_gene: TRBD1
v_gene: TRBV19
j_gene: TRBJ2-5
CDR3aa: CASNRRTGERETQYF

d_gene: -
v_gene: TRBV14
j_gene: TRBJ2-7
CDR3aa: CASSSDYEQYF

d_gene: -
v_gene: TRBV7-6
j_gene: TRBJ2-2
CDR3aa: CASSGQQEDRENTGELFF

d_gene: -
v_gene: TRBV14
j_gene: TRBJ2-7
CDR3aa: CASSPWDTAYEQYF

d_gene: -
v_gene: TRBV10-3
j_gene: TRBJ1-3
CDR3aa: CAISESGGFGNTIYF

d_gene: -
v_gene: TRBV6-1
j_gene: TRBJ2-7
CDR3aa: CASSEVVTGAGTGNEQYF

d_gene: TRBD2
v_gene: TRBV28
j_gene: TRBJ2-3
CDR3aa: CASSAGGSGADTQYF

d_gene: -
v_gene: TRBV6-8
j_gene: TRBJ1-6
CDR3aa: CASEEHYNSPLHF

d_gene: TRBD1
v_gene: TRBV6-8
j_gene: TRBJ2-7
CDR3aa: CASSYQPGGKEDEQYF

d_gene: TRBD2
v_gene: TRBV19
j_gene: TRBJ2-6
CDR3aa: CASSPTSGRAYRSGANVLTF

d_gene: -
v_gene: TRBV6-8
j_gene: TRBJ1-5
CDR3aa: CASSYSQYRQPQHF

d_gene: TRBD1
v_gene: TRBV6-8
j_gene: TRBJ1-6
CDR3aa: CASRGQGAYSPLHF

d_gene: -
v_gene: TRBV11-3
j_gene: TRBJ1-5
CDR3aa: CASSPEWGVDQPQHF

d_gene: TRBD2
v_gene: TRBV10-3
j_gene: TRBJ2-7
CDR3aa: CASGTSGRTFNEQYF